This T cell receptor beta chain was recovered during a study of T cell responses to AZD1222 COVID-19 vaccine (dated by TCRdb to about 2021). Regarding the study in general: A total of about 230 trial participants underwent TCR sequencing, of whom about 210 received two doses of AZD1222 and about 25 received two doses of the MenACWY control vaccine. Trial participants were enrolled into age subgroups of 18-55, 56-69 and 70-plus years, which contained around 150, 28 and 57 TCR-sequenced participants, respectively. General study outcomes and caveats: CD4 TCRs associated with the vaccine covered the entire spike protein, and the dominant responses were in regions 160-218 and 743-854. Reportedly, close to half of the unique spike-specific TCRs recognized epitopes lying outside the regions that are mutated in the B.1.351 and B.1.1.7 variants. Only five or six AZD1222 recipients were SARS-CoV-2 seropositive at baseline, limiting conclusions about previously exposed vaccinees. In the small 56-69-year group, the increase in depth fell short of significance, most likely because of low power. Because no samples from the day 14 peak response were available, repertoires could be characterized only after the peak T cell response. A significant rise in spike-specific TCR breadth and depth was observed after two AZD1222 doses relative to day 0 and relative to MenACWY recipients. Most participants were white British and females outnumbered males, and the authors suggested that clonal diversity may have been underestimated.

The sample's time point, from its label and the paper: about 28 days (+/-7) after the second vaccine dose. Interpreted using the paper, the treatment or condition label stands for: meningococcal conjugate vaccine given as trial control. Samples from vaccinated people were obtained from the UK trials COV001 and COV002, which included a single-blind randomized controlled phase 2/3 trial of AZD1222 (ChAdOx1 nCoV-19) in healthy adults. Trial participant PBMC samples were collected at day 0 and day 28 after the second dose for TCRbeta chain sequencing. The CDR3 regions of human TCRbeta chains were subjected to immunosequencing. For the original study's pipeline: Repertoire TCRs were checked for matches against a reference library of SARS-CoV-2-specific TCRs that had been generated using the MIRA antigen-specificity platform. Breadth meant the fraction of unique TCRs that were SARS-CoV-2-associated, whereas depth meant the fraction of total T cells that were SARS-CoV-2-associated. Each spike-specific TCR was assigned to its reactive spike region and to a CD4 or CD8 class using the MIRA data. Log10-transformed breadth and depth values were compared by one-way ANOVA with Sidak's multiple comparisons tests. TCRdb's version of the immuneACCESS table is confined to in-frame rearrangements and falls short of the full clone set. An unresolved V gene accounts for under half of the shortfall where checked; the remainder is of unknown origin. The V and J calls and the clone size are those of that table, but D and trimming were determined from the DNA. The sample yields approximately 70,000 clones; 88% were counted once. 4.5% to 5% of the sample goes to the ten largest clones.

As regards this clone: The antigen it recognizes is unknown. Qualities for individual bases were not recorded, and no much larger clone is one base off.

The source was peripheral blood, collected 28 days after the second dose of the MenACWY control vaccine. This clonotype was obtained from an adult who received the MenACWY meningococcal vaccine as a control.

The DNA is as follows: TGTGCCAGCAGTCTTAGCGGGGGGCACGGCGAGCAGTACTTC. The translation is CASSLSGGHGEQYF. The rearrangement combines TRBV7-9 with TRBJ2-7; 10 of the junction bases match TRBD2. Trimming takes 6 bases off V and 6 bases off J; junction bases not matched to a gene: 8. Taken from the germline V gene (reference sequence), the CDR1 and CDR2 loops are SEHNR and FQNEAQ. The CDR3, cysteine through phenylalanine, is 14 amino acids long. Of all the DNA, just the CDR3 is kept, 42 bases in frame from base 1. The CDR3, completed at both ends by the reference TRBV7-9 and TRBJ2-7 genes, gives the full variable domain DTGVSQNPRHKITKRGQNVTFRCDPISEHNRLYWYRQTLGQGPEFLTYFQNEAQLEKSRLLSDRFSAERPKGSFSTLEIQRTEQGDSAMYLCASSLSGGHGEQYFGPGTRLTVT.